This T cell receptor beta chain was captured in a study of neoadjuvant anti-PD-1 for oral cavity cancer. Overall study context: Patients mostly received three to four biweekly nivolumab doses at 3 mg/kg before surgery.

Trimming pared 2 bases from V and 6 bases from J, leaving 11 bases between. Germline V gives CDR1 SGHDT, CDR2 YYEEEE. This CDR3 is built from 14 residues. Blood libraries mostly used about 500 ng genomic DNA, six replicates each. Assay used: immunoSEQ multiplex PCR; TCRdb lists only in-frame clones, some missing. Among 9,500 to 10,000 clones listed, roughly three fifths were seen once. Regarding time point: after neoadjuvant nivolumab, at surgical resection. Patients had newly diagnosed, untreated stage II-IVA oral cavity squamous cell carcinoma. No culture or expansion preceded analysis of these blood cells.

The gene calls are TRBV5-6 and TRBJ2-2; D remains ambiguous. The sequence was obtained from a person aged 35-79 years with oral cavity squamous cell carcinoma. The sample consisted of PBMCs, taken after nivolumab (anti-PD-1) treatment. As DNA, the CDR3 is TGTGCCAGCAGCTTTGATACAGCTTCCGGGGAGCTGTTTTTT. It specifies CASSFDTASGELFF.